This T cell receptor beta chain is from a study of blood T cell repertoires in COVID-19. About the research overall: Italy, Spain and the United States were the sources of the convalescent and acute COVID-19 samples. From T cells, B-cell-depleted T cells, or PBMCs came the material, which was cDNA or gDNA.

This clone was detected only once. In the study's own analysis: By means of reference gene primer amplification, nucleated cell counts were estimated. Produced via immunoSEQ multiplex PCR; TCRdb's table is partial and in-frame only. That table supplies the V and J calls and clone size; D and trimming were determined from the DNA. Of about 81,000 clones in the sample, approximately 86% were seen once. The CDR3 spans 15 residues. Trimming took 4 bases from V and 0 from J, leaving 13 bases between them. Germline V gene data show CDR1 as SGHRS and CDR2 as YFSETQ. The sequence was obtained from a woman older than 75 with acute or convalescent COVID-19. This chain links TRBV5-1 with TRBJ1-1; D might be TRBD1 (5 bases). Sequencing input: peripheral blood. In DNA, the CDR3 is TGCGCCAGCAGCCAGGGTACGGTAGTGAACACTGAAGCTTTCTTT. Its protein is CASSQGTVVNTEAFF.